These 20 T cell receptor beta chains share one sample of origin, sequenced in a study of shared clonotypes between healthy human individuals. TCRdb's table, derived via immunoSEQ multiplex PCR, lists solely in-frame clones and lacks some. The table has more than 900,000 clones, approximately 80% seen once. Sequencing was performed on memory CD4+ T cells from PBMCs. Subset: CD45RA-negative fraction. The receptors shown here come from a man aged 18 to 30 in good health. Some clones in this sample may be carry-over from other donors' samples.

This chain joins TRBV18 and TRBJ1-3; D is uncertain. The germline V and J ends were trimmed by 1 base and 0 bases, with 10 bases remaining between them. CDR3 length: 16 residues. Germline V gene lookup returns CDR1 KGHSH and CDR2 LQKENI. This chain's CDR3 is CASSPRERLSGNTIYF. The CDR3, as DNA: TGTGCCAGCTCACCACGAGAACGGCTCTCTGGAAACACCATATATTTT. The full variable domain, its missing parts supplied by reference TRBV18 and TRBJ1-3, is NAGVMQNPRHLVRRRGQEARLRCSPMKGHSHVYWYRQLPEEGLKFMVYLQKENIIDESGMPKERFSAEFPKEGPSILRIQQVVRGDSAAYFCASSPRERLSGNTIYFGEGSWLTVV.

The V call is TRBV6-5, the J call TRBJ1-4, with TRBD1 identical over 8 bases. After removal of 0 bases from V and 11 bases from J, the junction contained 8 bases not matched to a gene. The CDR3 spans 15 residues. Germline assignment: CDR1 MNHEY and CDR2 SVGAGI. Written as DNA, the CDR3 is TGTGCCAGCAGTTACTCCGGGACAGGAAAGGGGAAACTGTTTTTT. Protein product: CASSYSGTGKGKLFF.

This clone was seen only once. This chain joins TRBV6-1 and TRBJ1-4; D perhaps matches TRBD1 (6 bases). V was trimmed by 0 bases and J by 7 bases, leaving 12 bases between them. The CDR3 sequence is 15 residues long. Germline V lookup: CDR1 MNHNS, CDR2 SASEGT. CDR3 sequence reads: CASSEARGGSEKLFF. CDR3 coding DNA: TGTGCCAGCAGTGAAGCCAGGGGAGGAAGTGAAAAACTGTTTTTT.

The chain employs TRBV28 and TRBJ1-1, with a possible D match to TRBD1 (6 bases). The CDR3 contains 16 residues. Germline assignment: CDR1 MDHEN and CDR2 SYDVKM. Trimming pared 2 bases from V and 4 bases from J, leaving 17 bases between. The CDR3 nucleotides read TGTGCCAGCAGTTTACCGTACCCCACAGGGCCCACTGAAGCTTTCTTT. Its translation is CASSLPYPTGPTEAFF.

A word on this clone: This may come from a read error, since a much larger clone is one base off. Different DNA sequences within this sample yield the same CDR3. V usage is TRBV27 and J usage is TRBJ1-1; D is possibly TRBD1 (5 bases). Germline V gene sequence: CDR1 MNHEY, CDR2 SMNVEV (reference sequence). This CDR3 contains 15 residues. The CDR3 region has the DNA TGTGCCAGTAGTTCCCTCCCCGGGGGGGACACTGAAGCTTTCTTT. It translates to CASSSLPGGDTEAFF.

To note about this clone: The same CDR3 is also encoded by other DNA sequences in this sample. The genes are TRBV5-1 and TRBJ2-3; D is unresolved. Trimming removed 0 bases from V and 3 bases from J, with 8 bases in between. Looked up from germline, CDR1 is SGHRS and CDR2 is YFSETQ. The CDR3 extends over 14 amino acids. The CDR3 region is CASSLVSGTDTQYF. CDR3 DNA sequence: TGCGCCAGCAGCTTGGTTTCGGGTACAGATACGCAGTATTTT.

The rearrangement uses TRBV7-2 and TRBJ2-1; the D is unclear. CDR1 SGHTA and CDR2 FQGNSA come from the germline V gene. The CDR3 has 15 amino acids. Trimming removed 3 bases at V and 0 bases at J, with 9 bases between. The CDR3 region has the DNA TGTGCCAGCAGCTTCGGACGGGTCTCCTACAATGAGCAGTTCTTC. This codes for CASSFGRVSYNEQFF.

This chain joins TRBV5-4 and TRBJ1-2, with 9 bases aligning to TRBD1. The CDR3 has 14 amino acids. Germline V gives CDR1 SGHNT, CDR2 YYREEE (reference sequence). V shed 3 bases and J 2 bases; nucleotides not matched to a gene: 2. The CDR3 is CASSSGTGNYGYTF. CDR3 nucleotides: TGTGCCAGCAGCTCCGGGACAGGGAACTATGGCTACACCTTC.

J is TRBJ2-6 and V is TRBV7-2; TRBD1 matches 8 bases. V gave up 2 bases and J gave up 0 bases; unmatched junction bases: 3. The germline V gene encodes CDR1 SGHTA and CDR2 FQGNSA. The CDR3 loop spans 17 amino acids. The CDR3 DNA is TGTGCCAGCAGCTTAAAGGGACAGGCCTCTGGGGCCAACGTCCTGACTTTC. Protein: CASSLKGQASGANVLTF. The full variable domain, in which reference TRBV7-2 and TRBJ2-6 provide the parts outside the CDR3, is GAGVSQSPSNKVTEKGKDVELRCDPISGHTALYWYRQSLGQGLEFLIYFQGNSAPDKSGLPSDRFSAERTGGSVSTLTIQRTQQEDSAVYLCASSLKGQASGANVLTFGAGSRLTVL.

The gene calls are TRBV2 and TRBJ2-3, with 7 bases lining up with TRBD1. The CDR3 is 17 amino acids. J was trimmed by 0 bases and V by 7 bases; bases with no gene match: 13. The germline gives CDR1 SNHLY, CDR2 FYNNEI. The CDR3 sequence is CASTPLWGQTSTDTQYF. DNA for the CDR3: TGTGCCAGCACCCCCCTGTGGGGACAGACTAGCACAGATACGCAGTATTTT.

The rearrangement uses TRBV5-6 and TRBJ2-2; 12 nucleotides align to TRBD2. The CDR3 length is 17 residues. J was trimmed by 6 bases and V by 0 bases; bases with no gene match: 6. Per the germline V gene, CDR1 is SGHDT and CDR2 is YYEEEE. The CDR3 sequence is CASSLGLAGVWAGELFF. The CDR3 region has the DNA TGTGCCAGCAGCTTGGGACTAGCGGGAGTTTGGGCCGGGGAGCTGTTTTTT.

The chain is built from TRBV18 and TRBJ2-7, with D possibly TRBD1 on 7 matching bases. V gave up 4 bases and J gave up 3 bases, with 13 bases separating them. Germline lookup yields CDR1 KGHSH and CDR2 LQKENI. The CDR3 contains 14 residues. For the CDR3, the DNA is TGTGCCAGCTCACGACGCGGGACAGTCTACGAGCAGTACTTC. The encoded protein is CASSRRGTVYEQYF.

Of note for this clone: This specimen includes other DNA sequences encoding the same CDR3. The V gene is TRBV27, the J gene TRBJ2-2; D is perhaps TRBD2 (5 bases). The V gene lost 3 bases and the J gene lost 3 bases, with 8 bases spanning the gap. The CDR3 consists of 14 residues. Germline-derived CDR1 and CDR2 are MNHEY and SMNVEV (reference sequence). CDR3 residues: CASSLDLYTGELFF. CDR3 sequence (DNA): TGTGCCAGCAGTTTGGACTTATACACCGGGGAGCTGTTTTTT.

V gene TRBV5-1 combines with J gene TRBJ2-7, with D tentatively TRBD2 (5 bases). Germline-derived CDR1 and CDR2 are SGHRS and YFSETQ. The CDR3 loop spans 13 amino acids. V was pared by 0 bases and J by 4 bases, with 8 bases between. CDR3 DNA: TGCGCCAGCAGCTTGGGCCCGGGGTACGAGCAGTACTTC. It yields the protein CASSLGPGYEQYF. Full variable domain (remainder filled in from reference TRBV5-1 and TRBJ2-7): KAGVTQTPRYLIKTRGQQVTLSCSPISGHRSVSWYQQTPGQGLQFLFEYFSETQRNKGNFPGRFSGRQFSNSRSEMNVSTLELGDSALYLCASSLGPGYEQYFGPGTRLTVT.

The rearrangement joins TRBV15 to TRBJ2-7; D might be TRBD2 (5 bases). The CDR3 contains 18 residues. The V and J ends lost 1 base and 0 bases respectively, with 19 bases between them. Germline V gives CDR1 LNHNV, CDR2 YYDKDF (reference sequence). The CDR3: CATSRGGGPGLTSYEQYF. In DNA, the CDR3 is TGTGCCACCAGCAGAGGAGGAGGTCCGGGTTTGACCTCCTACGAGCAGTACTTC.

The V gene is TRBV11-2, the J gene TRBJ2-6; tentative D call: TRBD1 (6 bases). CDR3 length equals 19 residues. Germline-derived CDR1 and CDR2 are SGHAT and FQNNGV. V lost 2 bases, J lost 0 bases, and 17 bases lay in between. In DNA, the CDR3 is TGTGCCAGCAGCTTATACCCGGACAGCTCTAACTCTGGGGCCAACGTCCTGACTTTC. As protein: CASSLYPDSSNSGANVLTF.

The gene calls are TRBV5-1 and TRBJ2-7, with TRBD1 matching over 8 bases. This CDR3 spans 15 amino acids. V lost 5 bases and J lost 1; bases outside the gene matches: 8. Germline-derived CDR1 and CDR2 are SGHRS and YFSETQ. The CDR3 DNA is TGCGCCAGCAGTTCGGGACAGGACCCTTCCTACGAGCAGTACTTC. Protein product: CASSSGQDPSYEQYF.

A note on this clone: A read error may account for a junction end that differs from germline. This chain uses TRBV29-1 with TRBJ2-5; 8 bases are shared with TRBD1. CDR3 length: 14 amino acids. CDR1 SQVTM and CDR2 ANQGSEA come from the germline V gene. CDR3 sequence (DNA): TGCAGCGCCAGGGGGCGCGGGAACCAGGAGACCCAGTACTTC. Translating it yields CSARGRGNQETQYF.

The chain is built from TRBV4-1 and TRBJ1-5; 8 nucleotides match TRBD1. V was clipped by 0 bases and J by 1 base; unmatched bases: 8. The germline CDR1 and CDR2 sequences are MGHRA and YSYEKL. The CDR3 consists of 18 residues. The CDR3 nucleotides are TGCGCCAGCAGCCAAGACCCTAGGACAGGGAACAGCAATCAGCCCCAGCATTTT. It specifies CASSQDPRTGNSNQPQHF.

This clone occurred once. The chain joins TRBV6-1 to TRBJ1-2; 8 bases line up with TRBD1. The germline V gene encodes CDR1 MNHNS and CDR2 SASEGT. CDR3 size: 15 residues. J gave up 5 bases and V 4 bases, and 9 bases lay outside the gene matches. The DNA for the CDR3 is TGTGCCAGCAGTGCTGGAGCAGGGGGCGGTTATGGCTACACCTTC. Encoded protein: CASSAGAGGGYGYTF.